This record concerns one T cell receptor beta chain sequence. Its antigen specificity is not known. No clone much larger than this one lies a single base away; base qualities are absent. TCR CDR3 regions were amplified from genomic DNA by multiplex PCR using the deep immunoSEQ assay. Extracted genomic DNA from each cell subset was spread evenly across all wells of several immunoSEQ 96-well plates, with each plate serving as a replicate. For sorted subsets, about 0.2 ug genomic DNA, equal to 30,000 or so T cell genomes, was loaded into each replicate PCR. Purified libraries were quantified with a Qubit 3.0 fluorometer, sized on a Bioanalyzer 2100, and re-quantified with the KAPA Library Quantification kit. Each immunoSEQ 96-well plate was sequenced on its own single-read 150-cycle Illumina NextSeq 550 flow cell. The study's own analysis went as follows. Because the immunoSEQ output included only junctional sequences and no quality scores, the filtering could not be the same as the filtering used for full-length reads. To assign V/J genes and CDR3, sequences were annotated using PyIR, a Python wrapper for IgBLAST v1.9, with IMGT germline references. Reads were filtered out if the reads had weak V/J assignments (E-value above 1e-6), no CDR3, stop codons, out-of-frame junctions, or ambiguous translated residues. V3J clonotypes were defined by identical inferred V gene, J gene, and CDR3 amino acid sequence. Percentage overlap between repertoires was computed as shared unique clonotypes divided by the size of the smaller repertoire. Richness of each repertoire was evaluated using RTK rarefaction, the Chao1 estimator, and Recon v2.1 estimates of unobserved clonotypes. Generation probabilities were computed with OLGA for all TCRbeta clonotypes obtained by the gDNA method from several donors. TCRdb obtained this table from immuneACCESS and retained in-frame rearrangements with V and J assigned. These tables miss some clones; where compared with another copy, unresolved V genes account for less than half of the shortfall, and the remainder is unexplained. V and J calls and clone size are copied from that table; D and trimming were computed from the DNA. In all, the sample holds approximately 2.5 million clones, and under 95% of those were seen once. 0.36% of the sample is in the top ten clones.

This sample is drawn from a study of shared clonotypes between healthy human individuals (dated by TCRdb to between 2020 and 2021). Concerning the study at large: The cohort included three men and a couple of women between 18 and 49 years of age. For each donor, CD4 naive and CD4 memory were each run on three plates, CD8 naive on two plates, and CD8 memory on one plate. The study deeply sequenced blood TCR repertoires of about 5 healthy adults to estimate repertoire size and the extent of clonotype sharing between individuals. Libraries were prepared and TCR repertoires were sequenced by different laboratories using diverse techniques, in order to increase sequencing depth and limit assay-specific biases. Each donor's leukapheresis produced roughly between roughly 0.85 and 9.5 billion PBMCs. Results and caveats for the whole study, not just this receptor: Only blood was sampled, and tissue TCR repertoires likely differ from those in blood. Incomplete sequencing was indicated by rarefaction of sorted-subset datasets, despite the large sequencing depth. Pairwise subsampling led to the expectation that sequencing depth would affect the degree of clonotype sharing among donors. Across a handful of donors, 4.5% to 6.5% of naive CD4, around 3.5% of naive CD8, approximately 2.5% of memory CD4, and about 0.44% of memory CD8 clonotypes were shared. Higher generation probabilities were observed for clonotypes shared by all four sorted-subset donors than for non-shared clonotypes. The genetic and exposure-history diversity represented was limited by the small number of donors. Naive subsets generally had larger estimated clonotype richness than memory subsets did.

Healthy HIV-negative adults with no recently reported acute infections or vaccinations were included as donors. All donors were Caucasian adults living in Nashville, Tennessee, USA. CD4+ T cells were enriched by magnetic negative selection; naive cells were then positively selected on CD45RA, and the negative fraction formed the memory subset. Blood was obtained by leukapheresis, after which PBMCs were separated by Ficoll-Histopaque density gradient centrifugation and cryopreserved in liquid nitrogen vapor phase. Purity and quantity of every magnetically sorted T cell population were checked by analytical flow cytometry. Each sorted fraction had its genomic DNA isolated and then quantified by UV absorbance on a Nanodrop 2000c. This TCR came from a man aged 18 to 30 in good health. Some clones in this sample may be carry-over from other donors' samples. Sequenced material: naive CD4+ T cells from PBMCs. Explained via the paper, the cell subset or site label denotes: CD45RA+ positively selected.

The CDR3 loop reads CASSELAGVSNEQFF. The nucleotides are TGTGCCAGCAGCGAACTAGCGGGAGTCAGCAATGAGCAGTTCTTC. This chain is built from TRBV9 and TRBJ2-1; TRBD2 agrees with 11 junctional bases. Via the germline V gene, CDR1 is SGDLS and CDR2 YYNGEE. The CDR3 measures 15 amino acids from cysteine to phenylalanine. Kept here is only the CDR3 DNA, which spans 45 bases and is read in frame from base 1. Trimming accounts for 3 bases at V and 6 bases at J, while the number of junction bases matched to no gene is 5.